This TCR beta chain was obtained from a study of T cell responses to AZD1222 COVID-19 vaccine. On this clone itself: Its antigen is not known.

General study findings and limits: Spike-specific TCR breadth and depth went up after people got two AZD1222 doses. Clonal diversity was possibly underestimated; the donors were predominantly white British and more often female.

Clones were sequenced by immunoSEQ multiplex PCR, and TCRdb holds only the in-frame ones, with some missing. The sample includes about 74,000 clones, roughly 90% of them seen just once. The sequencing used peripheral blood, collected on day 0 of AZD1222 vaccination. The receptor's source is an adult in good health.

The DNA for the CDR3 is TGTGCCAGCAGCTTGTCGGGGGTTGCTGGAAACACCATATATTTT. It specifies CASSLSGVAGNTIYF. The chain uses TRBV7-2 and TRBJ1-3, with a weak D call TRBD1 (5 bases). The germline V gene encodes CDR1 SGHTA and CDR2 FQGNSA. V lost 3 bases, J lost 2 bases, and 11 bases lay in between. The CDR3 spans 15 residues.